These 23 T cell receptor beta chains share one sample of origin, sequenced in a study of blood T cell repertoires in COVID-19. Sequenced by immunoSEQ multiplex PCR; TCRdb stores in-frame clones only, minus some. Here the sample spans approximately 240,000 clones, 80% to 85% being singletons. The sequenced material came from peripheral blood. All receptors come from a woman in her sixties or seventies who had recovered from COVID-19.

This chain joins TRBV29-1 and TRBJ1-4, with D tentatively TRBD1 (5 bases). V was pared by 4 bases and J by 4 bases, with 13 bases between. Germline V CDR1 and CDR2: SQVTM, ANQGSEA. The CDR3 runs 14 residues. This chain's CDR3 is CSVGGRLGNEKLFF. CDR3 in DNA: TGCAGCGTTGGGGGGAGGCTGGGTAATGAAAAACTGTTTTTT. Full variable domain (missing parts from reference TRBV29-1 and TRBJ1-4): SAVISQKPSRDICQRGTSLTIQCQVDSQVTMMFWYRQQPGQSLTLIATANQGSEATYESGFVIDKFPISRPNLTFSTLTVSNMSPEDSSIYLCSVGGRLGNEKLFFGSGTQLSVL.

CDR3 sequence reads: CATSSLGEAFF. CDR3 sequence (DNA): TGTGCCACCAGCTCTCTCGGTGAAGCTTTCTTT. The rearrangement links TRBV15 to TRBJ1-1; no clear D. Trimming removed 5 bases at V and 7 bases at J, with 8 bases between. The length of the CDR3 is 11 residues. CDR1 and CDR2 from the germline V gene are LNHNV and YYDKDF (reference sequence).

The gene calls are TRBV9 and TRBJ1-3, with D tentatively TRBD1 (5 bases). Germline assignment: CDR1 SGDLS and CDR2 YYNGEE. This CDR3 is built from 15 residues. Trimming left V 4 bases short and J 4 bases short, with 15 bases between. The CDR3: CASSPAGGTGNTIYF. For the CDR3, the DNA is TGTGCCAGCAGCCCTGCCGGGGGGACGGGAAACACCATATATTTT. The whole variable domain, filled in from reference TRBV9 and TRBJ1-3, reads DSGVTQTPKHLITATGQRVTLRCSPRSGDLSVYWYQQSLDQGLQFLIQYYNGEERAKGNILERFSAQQFPDLHSELNLSSLELGDSALYFCASSPAGGTGNTIYFGEGSWLTVV.

The chain recombines TRBV28 with TRBJ2-6; D may be TRBD2 (5 bases). V was clipped by 6 bases and J by 0 bases, with 18 bases between them. The CDR3 spans 18 residues. Germline-derived CDR1 and CDR2 are MDHEN and SYDVKM. CDR3 DNA sequence: TGTGCCAGCAGCCCCGGGTCAATTGCGGGCTCTGGGGCCAACGTCCTGACTTTC. Translating it yields CASSPGSIAGSGANVLTF.

CDR3 sequence (DNA): TGCGCCAGTTGGGCGACAGGGTACAATGAGCAGTTCTTC. It codes for CASWATGYNEQFF. The chain couples TRBV23-1 to TRBJ2-1; TRBD1 matches at 7 bases. TRBV23-1 is an ORF; its function is uncertain. Unmatched junction bases numbered 6, after V lost 9 bases and J lost 4 bases. The CDR3 extends over 13 amino acids.

The rearrangement links TRBV6-5 to TRBJ1-2, with D tentatively TRBD1 (5 bases). This CDR3 comprises 15 residues. Germline CDR1 MNHEY, CDR2 SVGAGI. The V end lost 8 bases, the J end lost 5 bases, and 21 bases lay between the germline ends. CDR3 residues: CASAAFGGGGYGYTF. The CDR3 DNA reads as TGTGCCAGCGCAGCCTTCGGGGGGGGTGGTTATGGCTACACCTTC.

The rearrangement joins TRBV6-5 to TRBJ1-1, with a tentative D call TRBD1 (5 bases). Germline V gene sequence: CDR1 MNHEY, CDR2 SVGAGI. The CDR3 is made up of 14 amino acids. Trimming left V 7 bases short and J 0 bases short, with 12 bases between. The CDR3 DNA follows: TGTGCCAGCACCCGGGGGGGTATGAACACTGAAGCTTTCTTT. The encoded protein is CASTRGGMNTEAFF.

V and J are TRBV9 and TRBJ1-1; a weak D match, TRBD1 (5 bases). The CDR3 runs 14 residues. Germline CDR1 is SGDLS and CDR2 is YYNGEE. Trimming left V 4 bases short and J 0 bases short, with 10 bases between. Here the CDR3 reads CASSPRQLNTEAFF. CDR3 DNA sequence: TGTGCCAGCAGCCCAAGACAGCTGAACACTGAAGCTTTCTTT.

The J gene is TRBJ1-1, the V gene TRBV11-2; D gene uncertain. The CDR3 totals 14 residues. Germline lookup yields CDR1 SGHAT and CDR2 FQNNGV. Between the trimmed V and J ends, which lost 7 bases and 1 base, there was a span of 13 bases. CDR3 DNA: TGTGCCAGCACGCCGGAGAGGGAGAACACTGAAGCTTTCTTT. It is translated as CASTPERENTEAFF.

This rearrangement joins TRBV10-3 to TRBJ1-2; 9 bases are a match to TRBD1. Germline CDR1 and CDR2: ENHRY and SYGVKD. Trimming cost V 2 bases and J 8 bases; bases outside gene matches: 9. The CDR3 runs 15 residues. The CDR3 DNA is TGTGCCATCAGTGAGACCCGGGACAGGGACTTGGGCTACACCTTC. It translates to CAISETRDRDLGYTF.

This clone was detected only a few times. The chain employs TRBV5-6 and TRBJ2-3; 11 bases are shared with TRBD2. The germline gives CDR1 SGHDT, CDR2 YYEEEE. V shed 5 bases and J 2 bases; nucleotides not matched to a gene: 4. The CDR3 totals 15 residues. The CDR3 loop is CASRNSGGATDTQYF. The CDR3 DNA is TGTGCCAGCAGAAATAGCGGGGGGGCCACAGATACGCAGTATTTT.

This clone was detected once. Germline and junction disagree at one end, which may indicate a read error. V gene TRBV5-1 combines with J gene TRBJ1-2, with 7 bases fitting TRBD1. This CDR3 is 14 amino acids long. Germline V CDR1 and CDR2: SGHRS, YFSETQ. CDR3 DNA sequence: TGCGCCAGCAGCTTCTACAGGGGTGACTATGGCCACACCTTC. Protein sequence: CASSFYRGDYGHTF.

This chain uses TRBV6-2 or TRBV6-3 with TRBJ2-1; 11 nucleotides match TRBD2. The CDR3 is 18 residues long. The V gene end was trimmed by 6 bases and the J gene end by 6 bases; junction bases not matched to a gene: 16. The V gene's germline CDR1 is MNHEY and CDR2 SVGEGT. CDR3 amino acids: CASSPSGGSHPSSNEQFF. CDR3 bases: TGTGCCAGCAGCCCTAGCGGGGGGTCCCATCCTTCGTCCAATGAGCAGTTCTTC.

V usage is TRBV6-4 and J usage is TRBJ2-3; 7 bases are shared with TRBD1. The ends lost 6 bases at V and 5 bases at J; junction bases unmatched: 5. The CDR3 runs 13 residues. Germline V gene data show CDR1 as MRHNA and CDR2 as SNTAGT. As DNA, the CDR3 is TGTGCCAGCAGCGACAGGGCGGGAGATACGCAGTATTTT. Translated: CASSDRAGDTQYF.

This clone has only a few counts. This sequence joins TRBV10-3 and TRBJ1-6; 7 bases line up with TRBD1. The V and J ends lost 0 bases and 5 bases, in that order; junction bases with no gene match: 4. This CDR3 comprises 16 residues. The germline gives CDR1 ENHRY, CDR2 SYGVKD. The CDR3 DNA reads TGTGCCATCAGTGAGTCGAGACAGGGAGATAATTCACCCCTCCACTTT. Its translation: CAISESRQGDNSPLHF.

This clone turned up a few times. The V gene is TRBV11-3, the J gene TRBJ2-5, with a possible D match to TRBD2 (5 bases). Germline-derived CDR1 and CDR2 are SGHNT and YENEEA. CDR3 length: 13 residues. The germline V and J ends were trimmed by 3 bases and 5 bases, with 10 bases remaining between them. CDR3 sequence: CASSLGEAETQYF. In DNA form, the CDR3 reads TGTGCCAGCAGCTTGGGAGAGGCGGAGACCCAGTACTTC.

This chain connects TRBV5-1 to TRBJ2-1, with D unresolved. Germline V gene lookup returns CDR1 SGHRS and CDR2 YFSETQ. The ends were cut back, 0 bases at V and 1 base at J, with 14 bases in the middle. This CDR3 region has 17 residues. The CDR3 loop reads CASSLGVTPGSYNEQFF. CDR3 DNA sequence: TGCGCCAGCAGCTTGGGGGTGACACCTGGGTCCTACAATGAGCAGTTCTTC.

The CDR3 DNA follows: TGCGCCAGCAGGCCAAGAGAAACGGTAGAGAGAAGCTCCTATAATTCACCCCTCCACTTT. This encodes CASRPRETVERSSYNSPLHF. The chain combines TRBV4-1 with TRBJ1-6; no firm D call. The CDR3 contains 20 residues. V was trimmed by 6 bases and J by 0 bases, leaving 24 bases between them. From germline, CDR1 is MGHRA and CDR2 YSYEKL.

The J gene is TRBJ1-4, the V gene TRBV18; 8 nucleotides align to TRBD1. Germline trimming cut 1 base from V and 8 bases from J; bases unmatched to any gene: 9. Germline loops: CDR1 KGHSH, CDR2 LQKENI. The CDR3 sequence is 16 residues long. CDR3 DNA sequence: TGTGCCAGCTCACCACTCGGGACAGGACTGGAGGAAAAACTGTTTTTT. Protein: CASSPLGTGLEEKLFF.

The rearrangement joins TRBV5-8 to TRBJ2-6; TRBD2 is a possible D gene (5 bases). Germline V gene lookup returns CDR1 SGHTS and CDR2 YDEGEE. V was shortened by 3 bases and J by 0 bases, with 10 bases between the two germline ends. There are 16 residues in the CDR3. CDR3 nucleotide sequence: TGTGCCAGCAGCTATGTCACTAGCTCTGGGGCCAACGTCCTGACTTTC. As protein: CASSYVTSSGANVLTF.

V usage is TRBV2 and J usage is TRBJ2-5; 9 bases agree with TRBD1. The CDR3 sequence is 12 residues long. After removal of 8 bases from V and 5 bases from J, the junction contained 3 bases not matched to a gene. Germline-derived CDR1 and CDR2 are SNHLY and FYNNEI. The CDR3 loop reads CASRDRAETQYF. Here the CDR3 DNA reads TGTGCCAGCCGGGACAGGGCCGAGACCCAGTACTTC.

The chain uses TRBV7-9 and TRBJ2-7; TRBD1 matches at 8 bases. The junction had 13 bases not matched to a gene; V was cut back by 5 bases and J by 7 bases. The germline V gene has CDR1 SEHNR and CDR2 FQNEAQ (reference sequence). The CDR3 length is 15 residues. The CDR3 nucleotides are TGTGCCAGCAGCAGAAGGACAGGGTCGAGCTCTGAGCAGTACTTC. It translates to CASSRRTGSSSEQYF. Combining the CDR3 with reference TRBV7-9 and TRBJ2-7 gives the whole variable domain DTGVSQNPRHKITKRGQNVTFRCDPISEHNRLYWYRQTLGQGPEFLTYFQNEAQLEKSRLLSDRFSAERPKGSFSTLEIQRTEQGDSAMYLCASSRRTGSSSEQYFGPGTRLTVT.

J is TRBJ2-7 and V is TRBV5-1; D might be TRBD2 (6 bases). The ends were cut back, 4 bases at V and 0 bases at J, with 8 bases in the middle. The CDR3 sequence is 13 residues long. The germline CDR1 and CDR2 sequences are SGHRS and YFSETQ. CDR3 loop: CASSRESSYEQYF. The CDR3 region has the DNA TGCGCCAGCAGCCGGGAGAGCTCCTACGAGCAGTACTTC.